Below are 12 T cell receptor beta chains sequenced from a single sample in a study of T cell clusters in autoimmune cytopenias. Each sample's input was about 250 ng genomic DNA, roughly 38,000 genome equivalents. One tube held mixed TRB-A and TRB-B primer pools for touch-down PCR. Reanalyzing the multiplex PCR reads, TCRdb keeps one entry per CDR3 protein, without DNA. The repertoire shows about 9,500 distinct CDR3 sequences; the top ten hold about 9.2%. Source material: peripheral blood. The source is a human donor with an autoimmune cytopenia or autoimmune hepatitis (not recorded which).

This chain uses TRBV18 with TRBJ1-4; the D call of TRBD1 rests on TCRdb alone, since no DNA is present to check it. CDR3 size: 16 residues. CDR1 and CDR2 from the germline V gene are KGHSH and LQKENI. The CDR3 loop reads CASSPTGGYGNEKLFF.

The chain couples TRBV20-1 to TRBJ1-1; the D call of TRBD1 rests on TCRdb alone, since no DNA is present to check it. The CDR3 is 13 amino acids. Germline V CDR1 and CDR2: DFQATT, SNEGSKA (reference sequence). This CDR3 reads CSATGQVDTEAFF.

The rearrangement uses TRBV27 and TRBJ2-3. The CDR3 length is 15 residues. CDR1 is MNHEY and CDR2 is SMNVEV in the germline V gene (reference sequence). CDR3: CASSEEGIVTDTQYF.

This clonotype is identified as medium-sized from frequency. The chain uses TRBV29-1 and TRBJ2-1; TCRdb designates TRBD1, a call that cannot be tested without DNA. The CDR3 covers 14 residues. Germline CDR1 is SQVTM and CDR2 is ANQGSEA. The CDR3: CSVAGGLSYNEQFF.

This chain uses TRBV27 with TRBJ2-3; TCRdb names TRBD1, which stays unverified in the absence of DNA. This CDR3 comprises 17 residues. The germline gives CDR1 MNHEY, CDR2 SMNVEV (reference sequence). This chain's CDR3 is CASSLGEGQRRADTQYF.

The chain couples TRBV30 to TRBJ2-6; lacking DNA, the TRBD2 call made by TCRdb goes unchecked. There are 15 residues in the CDR3. The germline V gene has CDR1 GTSNPN and CDR2 SVGIG (reference sequence). CDR3 residues: CAWSVGGAGANVLTF.

J is TRBJ1-2 and V is TRBV6-4. The CDR3 runs to 14 residues. Germline V CDR1 and CDR2: MRHNA, SNTAGT. This chain's CDR3 is CASSESQEVGGYTF.

The V gene is TRBV6-5, the J gene TRBJ1-1; lacking DNA, the TRBD1 call made by TCRdb goes unchecked. The CDR3 runs 15 residues. Germline CDR1 MNHEY, CDR2 SVGAGI. CDR3 residues: CASCFTGTGSGEAFF.

The CDR3 is CASSLLTGMTNEKLFF. The J gene is TRBJ1-4, the V gene TRBV28; TCRdb designates TRBD1, a call that cannot be tested without DNA. Looked up from germline, CDR1 is MDHEN and CDR2 is SYDVKM. This CDR3 region has 16 residues.

Judged by frequency, this clonotype is medium-sized. The chain is built from TRBV6-2 or TRBV6-3 and TRBJ2-1; TCRdb's D call, TRBD1, is unchecked because there is no DNA. Germline V gives CDR1 MNHEY, CDR2 SVGEGT. The length of the CDR3 is 15 residues. The CDR3 sequence is CASSYGQGLNNEQFF.

Considering frequency, this clonotype is medium-sized. The genes are TRBV18 and TRBJ1-4; there is no DNA to check the TCRdb D call of TRBD1. This CDR3 spans 15 amino acids. Germline V gene lookup returns CDR1 KGHSH and CDR2 LQKENI. The chain's CDR3 is CASSPSSRGHEKLFF.

This chain links TRBV20-1 with TRBJ2-3; the D gene TCRdb calls, TRBD2, cannot be checked with no DNA. The V gene's germline CDR1 is DFQATT and CDR2 SNEGSKA (reference sequence). The CDR3 runs to 14 residues. CDR3 amino acids: CSALGTDYTDTQYF.